This T cell receptor beta chain came from a study of beta chain features in type 1 diabetes. Study-wide results and limits: There was a moderate but significant shortening of TCRB CDR3s in all four CD4+ subsets of Type 1 diabetes patients. There were fewer insertions and more deletions at the VDJ junctions of type 1 diabetes patients.

The CDR3 totals 13 residues. CDR1 is SGHNT and CDR2 is YYREEE in the germline V gene (reference sequence). Of the isolated RNA, all was reverse transcribed, and so the sequenced material was expressed TCRB transcripts. Only in-frame clones appear in the TCRdb table, and some are missing; sequencing was by immunoSEQ multiplex PCR. The sample lists roughly 300,000 clones; 7% to 9% were seen once. The sample holds a few counts of this clone. Its antigen remains unknown. The source material was central memory CD4+ T cells from blood. This chain joins TRBV5-4 and TRBJ2-5; D possibly corresponds to TRBD1 (5 bases). The DNA matches TRBJ2-7 better at its end, which makes the J call doubtful. This TCR came from a woman aged 18-29 years in good health. The CDR3 is CASSSRETVEQYF. As DNA, the CDR3 is TGTGCCAGCAGCTCCCGAGAGACAGTCGAGCAGTACTTC.